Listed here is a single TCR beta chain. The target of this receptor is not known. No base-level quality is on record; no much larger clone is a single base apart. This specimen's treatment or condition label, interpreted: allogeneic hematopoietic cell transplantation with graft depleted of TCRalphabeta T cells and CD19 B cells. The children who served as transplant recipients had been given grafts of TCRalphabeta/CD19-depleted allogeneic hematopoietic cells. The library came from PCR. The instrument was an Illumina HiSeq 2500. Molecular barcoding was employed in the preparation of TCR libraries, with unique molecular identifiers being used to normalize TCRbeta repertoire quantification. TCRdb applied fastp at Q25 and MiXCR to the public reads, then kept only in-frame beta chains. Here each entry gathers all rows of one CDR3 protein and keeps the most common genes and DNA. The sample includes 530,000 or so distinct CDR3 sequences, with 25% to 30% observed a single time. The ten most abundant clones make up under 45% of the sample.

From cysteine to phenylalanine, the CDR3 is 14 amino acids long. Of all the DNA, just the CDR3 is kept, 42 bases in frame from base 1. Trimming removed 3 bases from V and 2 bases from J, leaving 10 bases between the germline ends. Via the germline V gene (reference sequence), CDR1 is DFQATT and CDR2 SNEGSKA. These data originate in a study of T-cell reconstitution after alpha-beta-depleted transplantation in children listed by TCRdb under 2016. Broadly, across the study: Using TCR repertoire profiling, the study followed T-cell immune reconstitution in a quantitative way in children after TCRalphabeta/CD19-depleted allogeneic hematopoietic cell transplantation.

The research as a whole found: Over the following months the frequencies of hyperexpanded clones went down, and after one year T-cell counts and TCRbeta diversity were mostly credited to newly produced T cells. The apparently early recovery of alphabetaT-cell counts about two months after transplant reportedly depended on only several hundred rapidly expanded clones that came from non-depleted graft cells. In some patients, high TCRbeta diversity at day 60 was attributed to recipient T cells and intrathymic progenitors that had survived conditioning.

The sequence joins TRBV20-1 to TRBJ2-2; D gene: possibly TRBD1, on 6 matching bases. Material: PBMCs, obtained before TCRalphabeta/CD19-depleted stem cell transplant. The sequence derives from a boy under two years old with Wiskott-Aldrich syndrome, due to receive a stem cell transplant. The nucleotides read TGCAGTGCTAGTGGACAGCTTAACACCGGGGAGCTGTTTTTT. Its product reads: CSASGQLNTGELFF.